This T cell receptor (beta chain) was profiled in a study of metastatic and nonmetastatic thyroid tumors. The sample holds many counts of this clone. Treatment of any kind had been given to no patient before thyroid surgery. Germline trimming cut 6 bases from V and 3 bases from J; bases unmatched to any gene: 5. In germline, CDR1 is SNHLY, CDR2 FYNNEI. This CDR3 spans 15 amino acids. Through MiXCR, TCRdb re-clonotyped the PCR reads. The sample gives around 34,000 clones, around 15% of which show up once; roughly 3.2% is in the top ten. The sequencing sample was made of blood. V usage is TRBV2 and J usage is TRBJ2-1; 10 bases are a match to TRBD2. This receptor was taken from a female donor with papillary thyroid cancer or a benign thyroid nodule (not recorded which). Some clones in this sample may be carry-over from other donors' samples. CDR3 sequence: CASRKGLANYNEQFF. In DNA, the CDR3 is TGTGCCAGCAGGAAGGGACTAGCGAACTACAATGAGCAGTTCTTC.